This TCR beta chain was retrieved from a study of cytomegalovirus exposure and HLA in healthy donors. Across the whole study: Early released data comprised around 80 million unique TCRs from HLA-typed donors. Overall study findings and caveats: Some highly shared sequence variants likely arose as a pipeline artifact. In a later analysis, at a false discovery rate of 0.05, 15,000 to 20,000 TCR beta sequences matched HLA alleles.

Primers: 60 Vbeta forward and 13 Jbeta reverse. Generated by immunoSEQ multiplex PCR, the TCRdb table keeps only in-frame clones and is missing some. The listing records 130,000 to 150,000 clones. CDR1 is SGHNT, CDR2 YYREEE, per germline (reference sequence). J lost 3 bases, V lost 4 bases, and 4 bases had no gene match. CDR3 length: 15 amino acids. In regard to this clone: Antigen specificity is unknown.

This cohort consisted of healthy bone marrow donors. The TCR was taken from a male donor in good health and CMV-seronegative. The sequencing input was PBMCs. V is TRBV5-4 and J is TRBJ2-3, with 11 bases that match TRBD2. CDR3 nucleotide sequence: TGTGCCAGCAGCCCTACTAGCGGGAGAACAGATACGCAGTATTTT. Its translation is CASSPTSGRTDTQYF.